The text below deals with one TCR beta chain. With 4 bases removed from V and 1 base from J, the gap between germline ends came to 7 bases. The CDR3 has 13 residues. Germline V gene sequence: CDR1 MNHNY, CDR2 SVGAGI (reference sequence). As handled by the study authors: Estimation of nucleated cell counts was performed using reference gene primer amplification. Sequencing used immunoSEQ multiplex PCR; TCRdb keeps in-frame clones, though not all of them. V and J calls and clone size come straight from that table; D and trimming were deduced from the DNA. The sample carries about 49,000 clones, roughly 84% recorded once. The sample originates from a study of blood T cell repertoires in COVID-19. Study overall: Samples representing acute and convalescent COVID-19 were sourced from the United States, Italy and Spain.

Sequences were obtained from peripheral blood. The receptor comes from a human donor in a cohort sampled during active COVID-19. This chain joins TRBV6-6 and TRBJ1-1; no clear D. CDR3 region: CASSLSKNTEAFF. CDR3 in DNA: TGTGCCAGCAGTTTAAGCAAGAACACTGAAGCTTTCTTT.